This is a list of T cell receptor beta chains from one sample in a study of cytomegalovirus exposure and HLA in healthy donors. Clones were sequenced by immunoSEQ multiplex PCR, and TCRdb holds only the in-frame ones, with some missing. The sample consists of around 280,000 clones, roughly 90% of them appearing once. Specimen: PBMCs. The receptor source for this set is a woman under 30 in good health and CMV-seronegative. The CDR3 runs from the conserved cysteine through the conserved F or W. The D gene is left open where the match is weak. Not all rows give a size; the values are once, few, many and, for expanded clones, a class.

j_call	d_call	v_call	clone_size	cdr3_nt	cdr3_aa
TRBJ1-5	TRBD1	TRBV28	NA	TGTGCCAGCAGGGGCGGTGGACAGGGCGGGCAGCCCCAGCATTTT	CASRGGGQGGQPQHF
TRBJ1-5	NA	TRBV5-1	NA	TGCGCCAGCAGCTTGGAGGGGGGGGGTCAGCCCCAGCATTTT	CASSLEGGGQPQHF
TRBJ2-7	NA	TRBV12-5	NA	TGTGCTAGTGGTGTATTATACGAGCAGTACTTC	CASGVLYEQYF
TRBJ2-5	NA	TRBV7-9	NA	TGTTCCAGCAGCGTACAAGAGACCCAGTACTTC	CSSSVQETQYF
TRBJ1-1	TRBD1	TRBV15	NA	TGTGCCACCAGCAGAGTATTCGGGACAGCGGGAGCTTTCTTT	CATSRVFGTAGAFF
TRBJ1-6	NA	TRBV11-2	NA	TGTGCCAGCAGCTTCTCCGGCCGGGGGGTTAATTCACCCCTCCACTTT	CASSFSGRGVNSPLHF
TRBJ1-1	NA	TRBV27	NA	TGTGCCAGCAGTTTATCACGGGGTAAGGACACTGAAGCTTTCTTT	CASSLSRGKDTEAFF
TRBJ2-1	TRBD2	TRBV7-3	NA	TGTGCCAGCAGCACCGGGGCTAGCGGGGGGGCGTGGTTCTTC	CASSTGASGGAWFF
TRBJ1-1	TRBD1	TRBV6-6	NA	TGTGCCAGCAGCTTACCGTGGGACAGGACGAACACTGAAGCTTTCTTT	CASSLPWDRTNTEAFF
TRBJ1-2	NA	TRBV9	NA	TGTGCCAGCAGCGTAGCGGAGGGGTTTGGCTACACCTTC	CASSVAEGFGYTF
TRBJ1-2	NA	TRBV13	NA	TGTGCCAGCAGCCCCGAGCTTTCCTATGGCTACACCTTC	CASSPELSYGYTF
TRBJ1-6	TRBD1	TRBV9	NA	TGTGCCAGCAGCTCCCAAGACAGGGGCAATTCACCCCTCCACTTT	CASSSQDRGNSPLHF
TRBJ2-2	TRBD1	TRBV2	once	TGTGCCAGCAGTTTCCAGGGGGTCCACACCGGGGAGCTGTTTTTT	CASSFQGVHTGELFF
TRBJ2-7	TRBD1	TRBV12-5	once	TGTGCTAGTGGTTTGGTATGGACAGGGGGCTCCTACGAGCAGTACTTC	CASGLVWTGGSYEQYF
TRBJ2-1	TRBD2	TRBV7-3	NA	TGTGCCAGCAGCTTAACGGCGGGGGGGCCGGGGAATGAGCAGTTCTTC	CASSLTAGGPGNEQFF
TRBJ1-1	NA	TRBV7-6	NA	TGTGCCAGCAGCTCCTCCGCACAGGCTTACATGAACACTGAAGCTTTCTTT	CASSSSAQAYMNTEAFF
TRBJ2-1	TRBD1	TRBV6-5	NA	TGTGCCAGCAGCGACAGGGGGCTAGGTGAGCAGTTCTTC	CASSDRGLGEQFF
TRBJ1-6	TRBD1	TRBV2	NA	TGTGCCAGCAGTGACTATGGACAGGGATATTCACCCCTCCACTTT	CASSDYGQGYSPLHF
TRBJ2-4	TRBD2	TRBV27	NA	TGTGCCAGCAGTGCGGGACTAGCGGGAGGGATTCAGTACTTC	CASSAGLAGGIQYF
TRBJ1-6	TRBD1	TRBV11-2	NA	TGTGCCAGCAGCCCCCAGGGGGGGACAGGGGGCGACCCGGGTTCACCCCTCCACTTT	CASSPQGGTGGDPGSPLHF
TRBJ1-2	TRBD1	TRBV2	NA	TGTGCCAGCAAGACGGGACAGAACTATGGCTACACCTTC	CASKTGQNYGYTF
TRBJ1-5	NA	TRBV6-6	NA	TGTGCCAGCAGGTACACGGGGGGAAGCAATCAGCCCCAGCATTTT	CASRYTGGSNQPQHF
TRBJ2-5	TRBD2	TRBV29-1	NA	TGCAGCGGAGGGAGGGCGGGGTGGGCAGGACAAGAGACCCAGTACTTC	CSGGRAGWAGQETQYF
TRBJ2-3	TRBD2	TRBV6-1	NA	TGTGCCAGCGGGATCGCGGGGGGGGCCAGGGATACGCAGTATTTT	CASGIAGGARDTQYF
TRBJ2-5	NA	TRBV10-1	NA	TGCGCCAGCAGTCAAAAAGAGACCCAGTACTTC	CASSQKETQYF
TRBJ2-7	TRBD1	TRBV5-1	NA	TGCGCCAGCAGTTTCCGACAGGGGTTTTCCTACGAGCAGTACTTC	CASSFRQGFSYEQYF
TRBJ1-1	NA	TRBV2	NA	TGTGCCAGCCAGACAGAGAGCACTGAAGCTTTCTTT	CASQTESTEAFF
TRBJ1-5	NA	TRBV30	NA	TGTGCCTGGAGTATGGGACATGACTCGGGCCAGCCCCAGCATTTT	CAWSMGHDSGQPQHF
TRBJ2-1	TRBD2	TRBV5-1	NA	TGCGCCAGCAGCTTGGGGGATAGCGGGGGGTTTTTCTTC	CASSLGDSGGFFF
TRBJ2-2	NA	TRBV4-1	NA	TGCGCCAGCAGCCCCGCAGGGGTAGGAAACACCGGGGAGCTGTTTTTT	CASSPAGVGNTGELFF
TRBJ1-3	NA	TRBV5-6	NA	TGTGCCAGCAGCTTGAGGATGTTGTGGGCGGGAGGAAACACCATATATTTT	CASSLRMLWAGGNTIYF
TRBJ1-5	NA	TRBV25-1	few	TGTGCCAGCAGTGAATCCGCACCAACAGGGAATCAGCCCCAGCATTTT	CASSESAPTGNQPQHF
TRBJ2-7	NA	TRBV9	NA	TGTGCCAGCAGCGTAGGTGGAGACGACGAGCAGTACTTC	CASSVGGDDEQYF
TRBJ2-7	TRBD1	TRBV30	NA	TGTGCCTGGAGTCTCGGGACAGGGTCCTACGAGCAGTACTTC	CAWSLGTGSYEQYF
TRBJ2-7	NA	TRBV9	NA	TGTGCCAGCAGCGTAGAGGCTAGCTCCTACGAGCAGTACTTC	CASSVEASSYEQYF
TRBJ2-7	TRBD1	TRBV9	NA	TGTGCCAGCAGCGTAGGGTTAGGACAGGGGATCTACGAGCAGTACTTC	CASSVGLGQGIYEQYF
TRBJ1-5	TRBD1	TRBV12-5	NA	TGTGCTAGTGCCCTCGTACTCACAGGGGGGAATAGCAATCAGCCCCAGCATTTT	CASALVLTGGNSNQPQHF
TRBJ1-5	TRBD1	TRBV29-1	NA	TGCAGCGTTGAAGGACAGGGTTCGGGTACCCAGCATTTT	CSVEGQGSGTQHF
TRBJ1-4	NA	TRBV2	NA	TGTGCCAGCAAAGGCGGGACTAATGAAAAACTGTTTTTT	CASKGGTNEKLFF
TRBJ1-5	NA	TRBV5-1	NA	TGCGCCAGCAGCTTGGGACAGAATCAGCCCCAGCATTTT	CASSLGQNQPQHF
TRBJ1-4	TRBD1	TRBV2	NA	TGTGCCACTCGGGACAGGGCTAATGAAAAACTGTTTTTT	CATRDRANEKLFF
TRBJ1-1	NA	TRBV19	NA	TGTGCCAGTAGTATAGGGGGGGAGGCCGAGATGAACACTGAAGCTTTCTTT	CASSIGGEAEMNTEAFF
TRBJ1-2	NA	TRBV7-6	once	TGTGCCAGCAGTTCAGTCCTTGGCTATGGCTACACCTTC	CASSSVLGYGYTF
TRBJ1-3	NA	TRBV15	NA	TGTGCCACCAGTTCGGGCGGGAGCTCTGGAAACACCATATATTTT	CATSSGGSSGNTIYF
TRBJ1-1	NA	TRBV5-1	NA	TGCGCCAGCAGCTTGGAACAGGGCCGCACTGAAGCTTTCTTT	CASSLEQGRTEAFF
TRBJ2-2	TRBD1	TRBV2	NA	TGTGCCAGCAATGAACAGGGGTTGGGCGGGGAGCTGTTTTTT	CASNEQGLGGELFF
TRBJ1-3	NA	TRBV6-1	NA	TGTGCCAGCAGTGACCAGGGATATGGAAACACCATATATTTT	CASSDQGYGNTIYF
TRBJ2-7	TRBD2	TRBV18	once	TGTGCCAGCTCACCGAGGGACTATATCTACGAGCAGTACTTC	CASSPRDYIYEQYF
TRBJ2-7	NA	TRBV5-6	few	TGTGCCAGCAGTCCCGAGATGGGGAGCTCCTACGAGCAGTACTTC	CASSPEMGSSYEQYF
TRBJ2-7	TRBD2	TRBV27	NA	TGTGCCAGCAGGATAGCGGGAGTCTCCTACGAGCAGTACTTC	CASRIAGVSYEQYF
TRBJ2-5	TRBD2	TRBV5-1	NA	TGCGCCAGCAGCTTCCTAGCGGGGGTACAAGAGACCCAGTACTTC	CASSFLAGVQETQYF
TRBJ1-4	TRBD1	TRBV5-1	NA	TGCGCCAGCAGCGCCACAGGGGGCTCAGGAGAAAAACTGTTTTTT	CASSATGGSGEKLFF